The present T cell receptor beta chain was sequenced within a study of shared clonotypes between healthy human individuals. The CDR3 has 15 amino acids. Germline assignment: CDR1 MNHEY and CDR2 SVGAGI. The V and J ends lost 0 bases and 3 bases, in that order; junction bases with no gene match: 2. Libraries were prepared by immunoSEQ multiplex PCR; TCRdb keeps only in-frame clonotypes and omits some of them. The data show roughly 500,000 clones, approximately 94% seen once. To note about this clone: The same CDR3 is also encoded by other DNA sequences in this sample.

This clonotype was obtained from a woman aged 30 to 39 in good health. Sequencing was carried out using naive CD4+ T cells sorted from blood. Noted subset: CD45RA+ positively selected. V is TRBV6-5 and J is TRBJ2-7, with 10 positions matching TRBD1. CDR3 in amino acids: CASSYSRDRGYEQYF. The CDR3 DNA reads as TGTGCCAGCAGTTACTCTCGGGACAGGGGCTACGAGCAGTACTTC.